Below, 25 T cell receptor beta chains from the same sample are listed, as sequenced in a study of blood T cell repertoires in COVID-19. TCRdb keeps only in-frame clones here, not all; method: immunoSEQ multiplex PCR. The sample records 30,000 to 35,000 clones, approximately 81% being singletons. The specimen was peripheral blood. All receptors derive from a human donor with acute or convalescent COVID-19. The donor label of this sample is uncertain.

As for this clone: Other DNA variants within this sample encode the same CDR3. V and J are TRBV2 and TRBJ2-2, with 12 bases identical to TRBD2. V lost 7 bases and J lost 5; bases outside the gene matches: 11. Germline V lookup: CDR1 SNHLY, CDR2 FYNNEI. CDR3 length: 17 amino acids. The CDR3 coding sequence is TGTGCCAGCACCCCCCTAGCGGGAGGGCCCTCGACCGGGGAGCTGTTTTTT. Residues: CASTPLAGGPSTGELFF.

The rearrangement uses TRBV4-1 and TRBJ1-2, with 7 positions matching TRBD1. After removal of 4 bases from V and 0 bases from J, the junction contained 8 bases not matched to a gene. CDR3 size: 16 residues. Germline lookup yields CDR1 MGHRA and CDR2 YSYEKL. In nucleotides, the CDR3 is TGCGCCAGCAGCCGGGGGCAGGGGGGATCTAACTATGGCTACACCTTC. Protein sequence: CASSRGQGGSNYGYTF.

The V call is TRBV28, the J call TRBJ1-5; perhaps TRBD1 as D (5 bases). This CDR3 contains 14 residues. Germline CDR1 and CDR2: MDHEN and SYDVKM. V shed 5 bases and J shed 3 bases, with 11 bases lying between them. CDR3 DNA sequence: TGTGCCAGCAGTCCCCGGGACTTCAATCAGCCCCAGCATTTT. Protein product: CASSPRDFNQPQHF.

This rearrangement joins TRBV28 to TRBJ1-1, with 7 bases identical to TRBD1. The V gene's germline CDR1 is MDHEN and CDR2 SYDVKM. V lost 4 bases to trimming and J lost 5 bases; unmatched junction nucleotides: 19. The CDR3 extends over 18 amino acids. The CDR3 DNA sequence: TGTGCCAGCAGTTCGGCGGCGGGCCAGGGGGTCGGTTCGACTGAAGCTTTCTTT. It yields the protein CASSSAAGQGVGSTEAFF.

This clone was observed a few times. J is TRBJ1-1 and V is TRBV11-2; D is undetermined. CDR1 SGHAT and CDR2 FQNNGV come from the germline V gene. This CDR3 has 13 residues. Trimming removed 3 bases from V and 1 base from J, with 6 bases in between. The CDR3 spells CASSFNRNTEAFF. The DNA for the CDR3 is TGTGCCAGCAGCTTTAACAGGAACACTGAAGCTTTCTTT.

The J gene is TRBJ1-3, the V gene TRBV7-9, with a possible D match to TRBD1 (6 bases). V shed 5 bases and J shed 4 bases, with 18 bases lying between them. Germline V gene data show CDR1 as SEHNR and CDR2 as FQNEAQ (reference sequence). The CDR3 has 16 residues. The CDR3: CASSPATGIKGNTIYF. CDR3 nucleotide sequence: TGTGCCAGCAGCCCCGCGACAGGAATTAAAGGAAACACCATATATTTT.

V usage is TRBV6-5 and J usage is TRBJ1-2; TRBD1 matches 8 bases. The germline gives CDR1 MNHEY, CDR2 SVGAGI. Trimming at V came to 7 bases and at J to 4 bases, leaving 11 bases not matched to a gene. The length of the CDR3 is 15 residues. This chain's CDR3 is CASTPSSGQVYGYTF. CDR3 DNA: TGTGCCAGCACCCCCTCTTCGGGACAGGTCTATGGCTACACCTTC.

The chain couples TRBV5-6 to TRBJ1-1, with D tentatively TRBD1 (6 bases). Trimming took 0 bases from V and 0 from J, leaving 12 bases between them. The CDR3 length is 16 residues. Germline-derived CDR1 and CDR2 are SGHDT and YYEEEE. This CDR3 is CASSLERGSMNTEAFF. DNA of the CDR3: TGTGCCAGCAGCTTGGAAAGGGGGAGTATGAACACTGAAGCTTTCTTT. Full variable domain (missing parts from reference TRBV5-6 and TRBJ1-1): DAGVTQSPTHLIKTRGQQVTLRCSPKSGHDTVSWYQQALGQGPQFIFQYYEEEERQRGNFPDRFSGHQFPNYSSELNVNALLLGDSALYLCASSLERGSMNTEAFFGQGTRLTVV.

The chain is built from TRBV28 and TRBJ1-1; 7 bases agree with TRBD1. This CDR3 comprises 15 residues. V lost 4 bases and J lost 1; bases outside the gene matches: 6. Germline CDR1 reads MDHEN; CDR2 reads SYDVKM. The CDR3 nucleotides are TGTGCCAGCAGTTCTGGACAGGTGGGGAACACTGAAGCTTTCTTT. Translation gives CASSSGQVGNTEAFF. Supplemented by reference TRBV28 and TRBJ1-1, the full variable domain reads DVKVTQSSRYLVKRTGEKVFLECVQDMDHENMFWYRQDPGLGLRLIYFSYDVKMKEKGDIPEGYSVSREKKERFSLILESASTNQTSMYLCASSSGQVGNTEAFFGQGTRLTVV.

This rearrangement joins TRBV13 to TRBJ1-6; tentative D call: TRBD1 (5 bases). The CDR3 spans 20 residues. The germline V gene has CDR1 PRHDT and CDR2 FYEKMQ (reference sequence). V was cut by 2 bases and J by 4 bases, with 24 bases left in between. CDR3 amino acids: CASSLSRRKAGADYNSPLHF. The CDR3 bases are TGTGCCAGCAGCTTAAGTCGGCGCAAGGCTGGGGCGGATTATAATTCACCCCTCCACTTT.

The chain links TRBV5-6 to TRBJ1-2; tentatively, D is TRBD1 (6 bases). V dropped 6 bases and J dropped 7 bases, with 16 bases sitting between them. This CDR3 has 13 residues. In germline, CDR1 is SGHDT, CDR2 YYEEEE. CDR3 sequence reads: CASILQGSAGYTF. In DNA, the CDR3 is TGTGCCAGCATACTACAGGGCTCGGCTGGCTACACCTTC.

J is TRBJ2-3 and V is TRBV9; possible D gene TRBD1, 6 bases. The CDR3 is made up of 12 amino acids. The germline V gene has CDR1 SGDLS and CDR2 YYNGEE. Between the trimmed V and J ends, which lost 4 bases and 6 bases, there was a span of 9 bases. The CDR3 is CASSPRGDTQYF. The DNA for the CDR3 is TGTGCCAGCAGCCCAAGGGGGGATACGCAGTATTTT.

V is TRBV5-1 and J is TRBJ1-3; 8 bases match TRBD1. This CDR3 is built from 14 residues. Germline CDR1 reads SGHRS; CDR2 reads YFSETQ. Losses at the gene ends were 5 bases for V and 2 bases for J; bases not matched to a gene: 3. The CDR3 DNA sequence: TGCGCCAGCAGTCCGGGACAGGCTGGAAACACCATATATTTT. It encodes CASSPGQAGNTIYF.

The chain links TRBV10-3 to TRBJ2-1; 11 bases are a match to TRBD2. The CDR3 extends over 13 amino acids. Germline V gene lookup returns CDR1 ENHRY and CDR2 SYGVKD. V lost 9 bases, J lost 4 bases, and 2 bases stayed unmatched. CDR3 protein: CAIGTSGYNEQFF. In nucleotides, the CDR3 is TGTGCCATTGGGACTAGCGGATACAATGAGCAGTTCTTC.

CDR3 bases: TGTGCCTGGAGTGGACTAGCGGGAGTTGTCACCGGGGAGCTGTTTTTT. It codes for CAWSGLAGVVTGELFF. V usage is TRBV30 and J usage is TRBJ2-2; 12 bases are a match to TRBD2. CDR1 and CDR2 from the germline V gene are GTSNPN and SVGIG (reference sequence). CDR3 length: 16 amino acids. The V gene end was trimmed by 1 base and the J gene end by 4 bases; junction bases not matched to a gene: 4.

This chain uses TRBV7-6 with TRBJ2-1; TRBD1 matches at 7 bases. The CDR3 is 17 amino acids. CDR1 and CDR2 from the germline V gene are SGHVS and FNYEAQ. V was clipped by 6 bases and J by 4 bases; unmatched bases: 15. In nucleotides, the CDR3 is TGTGCCAGCAGTTCAGGGAATTCGCGACAGGGATACAATGAGCAGTTCTTC. It specifies CASSSGNSRQGYNEQFF.

The chain carries TRBV19 and TRBJ1-4; D remains ambiguous. The CDR3 covers 15 residues. Germline loops: CDR1 LNHDA, CDR2 SQIVND (reference sequence). V gave up 8 bases and J gave up 0 bases, with 13 bases separating them. The CDR3 sequence is CASGSGYATNEKLFF. The CDR3 coding sequence is TGTGCCAGTGGGTCCGGGTATGCAACTAATGAAAAACTGTTTTTT.

V usage is TRBV30 and J usage is TRBJ2-3; 7 bases fit TRBD2. The CDR3 contains 13 residues. Looked up from germline, CDR1 is GTSNPN and CDR2 is SVGIG (reference sequence). Trimming took 0 bases from V and 8 from J; bases not matched to a gene: 5. The chain's CDR3 is CAWSVRGVGTQYF. CDR3 in DNA: TGTGCCTGGAGTGTACGGGGGGTGGGTACGCAGTATTTT.

This chain uses TRBV11-3 with TRBJ2-7, with TRBD1 matching over 7 bases. This CDR3 is built from 15 residues. Germline loops: CDR1 SGHNT, CDR2 YENEEA. The V segment lost 1 base and the J segment 5 bases; nucleotides outside the gene matches: 8. CDR3 in DNA: TGTGCCAGCAGCTTAGGAGTAGGGGGCTCGGACGAGCAGTACTTC. Amino acid sequence: CASSLGVGGSDEQYF.

This chain links TRBV28 with TRBJ2-7; a weak D match, TRBD2 (5 bases). This CDR3 region has 14 residues. CDR1 is MDHEN, CDR2 SYDVKM, per germline. V was trimmed by 3 bases and J by 7 bases, leaving 16 bases between them. The CDR3 protein is CASSFGRVRVEQYF. DNA for the CDR3: TGTGCCAGCAGTTTTGGTAGAGTGAGGGTTGAGCAGTACTTC. Variable domain in full (rest from reference TRBV28 and TRBJ2-7): DVKVTQSSRYLVKRTGEKVFLECVQDMDHENMFWYRQDPGLGLRLIYFSYDVKMKEKGDIPEGYSVSREKKERFSLILESASTNQTSMYLCASSFGRVRVEQYFGPGTRLTVT.

CDR3 residues: CASAGTGGTQYF. The CDR3 nucleotides read TGTGCCAGCGCCGGGACAGGAGGGACCCAGTACTTC. The rearrangement uses TRBV27 and TRBJ2-5; the match to TRBD1 covers 8 bases. V trimming: 8 bases; J trimming: 7 bases; junction bases outside the gene matches: 6. CDR1 is MNHEY, CDR2 SMNVEV, per germline (reference sequence). The CDR3 runs to 12 residues.

This chain joins TRBV14 and TRBJ2-2; the match to TRBD2 covers 7 bases. This CDR3 has 15 amino acids. CDR1 SGHDN and CDR2 FVKESK come from the germline V gene. V shed 1 base, J shed 6 bases, and the junction held 5 bases outside the gene matches. CDR3 sequence: CASSQVGGRPGELFF. In DNA form, the CDR3 reads TGTGCCAGCAGCCAAGTGGGAGGGAGACCCGGGGAGCTGTTTTTT.

This chain uses TRBV11-2 with TRBJ1-2; TRBD1 is a possible D gene (6 bases). The V gene lost 2 bases and the J gene lost 0 bases, with 10 bases spanning the gap. The CDR3 consists of 15 residues. Germline values: CDR1 SGHAT, CDR2 FQNNGV. The CDR3 here is CASSLTRGANYGYTF. CDR3 coding DNA: TGTGCCAGCAGCTTAACCAGGGGAGCTAACTATGGCTACACCTTC.

This chain's CDR3 is CSVATGGRGYTF. For the CDR3, the DNA is TGCAGCGTTGCAACAGGGGGAAGAGGCTACACCTTC. This rearrangement joins TRBV29-1 to TRBJ1-2, with 8 bases matching TRBD1. Germline trimming cut 4 bases from V and 8 bases from J; bases unmatched to any gene: 6. Germline-derived CDR1 and CDR2 are SQVTM and ANQGSEA. This CDR3 has 12 residues.

The chain carries TRBV6-5 and TRBJ1-1; D unclear. Trimming took 7 bases from V and 6 from J, leaving 15 bases between them. Per germline, CDR1 MNHEY and CDR2 SVGAGI. This CDR3 contains 13 residues. In DNA, the CDR3 is TGTGCCAGCACTTCAGAGAGGAGTGCTGAAGCTTTCTTT. It is translated as CASTSERSAEAFF.